This TCR beta chain was identified during a study of PD-L1 blockade in urothelial cancer. Study at large: Each patient had 0 to 3 earlier chemotherapy regimens. Blood was analyzed 3 weeks (second dose) and 6 weeks after treatment start.

V lost 5 bases to trimming and J lost 2 bases; unmatched junction nucleotides: 6. Germline V lookup: CDR1 SGHAT, CDR2 FQNNGV. This CDR3 has 15 amino acids. Time point: pretreatment peripheral blood. For each patient, 1 to 8 samples were obtained, pretreatment and on-treatment. Assay used: immunoSEQ multiplex PCR; TCRdb lists only in-frame clones, some missing. The sample includes tens of thousands of clones, approximately 80% of them seen just once. This TCR derives from a man aged 65 to 85 with urothelial cancer. J is TRBJ2-3 and V is TRBV11-2, with TRBD2 matching over 8 bases. The sequencing used PBMCs, collected around atezolizumab (anti-PD-L1) treatment. The CDR3 sequence is CASSPSGSVTDTQYF. The CDR3 DNA reads TGTGCCAGCAGCCCGAGCGGGAGTGTCACAGATACGCAGTATTTT.